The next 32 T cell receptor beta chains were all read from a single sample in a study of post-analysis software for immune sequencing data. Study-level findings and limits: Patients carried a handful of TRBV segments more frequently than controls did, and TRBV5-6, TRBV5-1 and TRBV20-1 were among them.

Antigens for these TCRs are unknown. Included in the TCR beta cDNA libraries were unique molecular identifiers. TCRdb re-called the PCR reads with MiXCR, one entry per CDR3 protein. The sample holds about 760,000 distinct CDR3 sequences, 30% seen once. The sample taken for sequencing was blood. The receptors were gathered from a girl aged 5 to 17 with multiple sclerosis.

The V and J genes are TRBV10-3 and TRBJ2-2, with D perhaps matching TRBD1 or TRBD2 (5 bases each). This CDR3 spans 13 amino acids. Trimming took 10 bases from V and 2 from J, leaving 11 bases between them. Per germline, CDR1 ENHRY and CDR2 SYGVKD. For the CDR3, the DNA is TGTGCCACCGGGACCTCTAACACCGGGGAGCTGTTTTTT. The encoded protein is CATGTSNTGELFF.

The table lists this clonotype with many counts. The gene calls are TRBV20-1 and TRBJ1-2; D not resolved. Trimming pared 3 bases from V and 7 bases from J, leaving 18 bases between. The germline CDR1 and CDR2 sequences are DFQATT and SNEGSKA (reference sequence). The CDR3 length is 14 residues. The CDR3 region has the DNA TGCAGTGCTAGGGGTGGTGCAGGCGCAGGTGGCTACACCTTC. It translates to CSARGGAGAGGYTF.

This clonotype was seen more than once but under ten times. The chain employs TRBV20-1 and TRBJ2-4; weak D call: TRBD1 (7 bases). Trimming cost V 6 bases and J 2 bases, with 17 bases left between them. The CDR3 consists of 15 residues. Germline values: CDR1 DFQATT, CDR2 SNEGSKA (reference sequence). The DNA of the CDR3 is TGCAGTGCGCCCGGAGGGGGCGGAACCAAAAACATTCAGTACTTC. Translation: CSAPGGGGTKNIQYF.

CDR3: CASSLFSGRYNEQFF. CDR3 bases: TGTGCCAGCAGCCTATTCAGCGGGAGGTACAATGAGCAGTTCTTC. The rearrangement joins TRBV11-3 to TRBJ2-1, with 9 bases aligning to TRBD2. Trimming cost V 5 bases and J 4 bases; bases outside gene matches: 6. The germline gives CDR1 SGHNT, CDR2 YENEEA. This CDR3 comprises 15 residues.

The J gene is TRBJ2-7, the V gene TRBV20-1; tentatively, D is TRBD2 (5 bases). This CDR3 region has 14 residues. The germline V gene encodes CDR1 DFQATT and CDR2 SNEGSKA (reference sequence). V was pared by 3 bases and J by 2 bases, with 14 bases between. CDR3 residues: CSARSRDRTYEQYF. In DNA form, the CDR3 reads TGCAGTGCTAGGAGCCGGGATAGGACCTACGAGCAGTACTTC.

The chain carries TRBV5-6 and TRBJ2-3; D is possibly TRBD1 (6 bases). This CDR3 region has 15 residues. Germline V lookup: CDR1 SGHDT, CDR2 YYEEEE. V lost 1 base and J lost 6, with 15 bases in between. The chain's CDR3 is CASSLKVQGLDTQYF. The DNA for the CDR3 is TGTGCCAGCAGCTTGAAGGTGCAGGGGTTGGATACGCAGTATTTT.

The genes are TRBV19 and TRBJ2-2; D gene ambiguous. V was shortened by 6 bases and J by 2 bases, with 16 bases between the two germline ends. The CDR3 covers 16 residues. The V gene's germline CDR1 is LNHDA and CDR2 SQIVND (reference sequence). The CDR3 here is CASRRQGPRNTGELFF. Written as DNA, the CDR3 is TGTGCCAGTAGGCGCCAAGGGCCCCGAAACACCGGGGAGCTGTTTTTT. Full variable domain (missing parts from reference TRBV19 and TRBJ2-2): DGGITQSPKYLFRKEGQNVTLSCEQNLNHDAMYWYRQDPGQGLRLIYYSQIVNDFQKGDIAEGYSVSREKKESFPLTVTSAQKNPTAFYLCASRRQGPRNTGELFFGEGSRLTVL.

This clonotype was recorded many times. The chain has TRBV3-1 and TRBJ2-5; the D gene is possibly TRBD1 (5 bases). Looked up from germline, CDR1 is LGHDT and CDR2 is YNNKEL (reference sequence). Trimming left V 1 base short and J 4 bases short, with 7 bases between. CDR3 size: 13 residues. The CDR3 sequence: CASSQGRGETQYF. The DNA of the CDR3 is TGTGCCAGCAGCCAAGGAAGGGGAGAGACCCAGTACTTC.

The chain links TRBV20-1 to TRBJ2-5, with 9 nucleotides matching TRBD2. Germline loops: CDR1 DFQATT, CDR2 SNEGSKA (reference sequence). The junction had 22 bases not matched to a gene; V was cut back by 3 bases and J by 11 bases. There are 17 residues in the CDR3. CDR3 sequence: CSASPVSSGRFWNEQYF. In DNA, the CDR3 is TGCAGTGCTAGCCCAGTATCCAGCGGGAGGTTCTGGAATGAGCAGTACTTC.

The CDR3 DNA is TGTGCCAGCAGTCAACACGACAGGAACACTGAAGCTTTCTTT. This gives the protein CASSQHDRNTEAFF. The rearrangement links TRBV27 to TRBJ1-1; tentatively, D is TRBD1 (5 bases). Trimming shortened V by 5 bases and J by 1 base, and 11 bases separated the two germline ends. CDR1 is MNHEY, CDR2 SMNVEV, per germline (reference sequence). The CDR3 is made up of 14 amino acids.

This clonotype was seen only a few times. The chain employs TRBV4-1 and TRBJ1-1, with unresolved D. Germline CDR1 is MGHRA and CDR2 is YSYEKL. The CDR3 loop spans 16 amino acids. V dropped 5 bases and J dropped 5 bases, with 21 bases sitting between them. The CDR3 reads CASSKRWSPHVTEAFF. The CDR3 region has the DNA TGCGCCAGCAGCAAACGGTGGAGCCCCCATGTGACTGAAGCTTTCTTT.

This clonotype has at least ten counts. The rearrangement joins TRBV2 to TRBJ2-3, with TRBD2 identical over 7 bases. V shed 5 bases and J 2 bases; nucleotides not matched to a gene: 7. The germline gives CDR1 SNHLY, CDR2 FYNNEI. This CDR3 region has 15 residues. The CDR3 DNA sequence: TGTGCCAGCAGTCCACCGGGACTACTCACAGATACGCAGTATTTT. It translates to CASSPPGLLTDTQYF. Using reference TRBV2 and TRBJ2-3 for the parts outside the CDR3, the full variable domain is EPEVTQTPSHQVTQMGQEVILRCVPISNHLYFYWYRQILGQKVEFLVSFYNNEISEKSEIFDDQFSVERPDGSNFTLKIRSTKLEDSAMYFCASSPPGLLTDTQYFGPGTRLTVL.

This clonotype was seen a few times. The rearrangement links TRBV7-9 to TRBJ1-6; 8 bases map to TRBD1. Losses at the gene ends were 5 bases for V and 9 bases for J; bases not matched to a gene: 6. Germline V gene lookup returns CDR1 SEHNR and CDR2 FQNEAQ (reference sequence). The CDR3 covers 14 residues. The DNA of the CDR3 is TGTGCCAGCAGCCCCGACAGGGGTTTTTCACCCCTCCACTTT. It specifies CASSPDRGFSPLHF.

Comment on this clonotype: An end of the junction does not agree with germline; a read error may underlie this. CDR3 protein: CASSLARLAGGRTDTEYF. CDR3 nucleotide sequence: TGTGCCAGCAGCTTAGCCCGACTAGCGGGGGGCCGCACAGATACGGAGTATTTT. The chain joins TRBV11-2 to TRBJ2-3, with 13 positions matching TRBD2. Germline V CDR1 and CDR2: SGHAT, FQNNGV. CDR3 size: 18 residues.

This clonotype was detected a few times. CDR3 sequence reads: CSAGDRIYNEQFF. In nucleotides, the CDR3 is TGCAGCGCCGGGGACAGAATTTACAATGAGCAGTTCTTC. The chain is built from TRBV29-1 and TRBJ2-1; 7 bases are shared with TRBD1. V was clipped by 7 bases and J by 4 bases; unmatched bases: 7. The CDR3 is made up of 13 amino acids. Germline CDR1 reads SQVTM; CDR2 reads ANQGSEA.

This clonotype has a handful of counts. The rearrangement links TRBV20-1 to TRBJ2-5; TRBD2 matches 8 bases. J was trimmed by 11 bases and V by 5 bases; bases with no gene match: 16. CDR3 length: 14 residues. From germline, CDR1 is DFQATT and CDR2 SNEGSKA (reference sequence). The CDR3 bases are TGCAGTGCTGAACGGGGGGGCGGGTACAATGAGCAGTACTTC. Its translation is CSAERGGGYNEQYF.

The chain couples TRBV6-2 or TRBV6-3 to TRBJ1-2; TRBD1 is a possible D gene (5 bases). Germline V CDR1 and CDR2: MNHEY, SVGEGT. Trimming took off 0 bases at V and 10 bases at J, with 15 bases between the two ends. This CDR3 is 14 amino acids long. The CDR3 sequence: CASSYSGRGLAYTF. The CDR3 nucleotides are TGTGCCAGCAGTTACTCGGGGCGGGGATTGGCCTACACCTTC.

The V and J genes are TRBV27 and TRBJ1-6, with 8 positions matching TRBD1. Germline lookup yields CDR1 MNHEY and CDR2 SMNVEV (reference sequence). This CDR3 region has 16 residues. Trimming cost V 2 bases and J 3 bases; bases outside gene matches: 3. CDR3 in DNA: TGTGCCAGCAGTTTAGGACAGGGACACTATAATTCACCCCTCCACTTT. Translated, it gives CASSLGQGHYNSPLHF.

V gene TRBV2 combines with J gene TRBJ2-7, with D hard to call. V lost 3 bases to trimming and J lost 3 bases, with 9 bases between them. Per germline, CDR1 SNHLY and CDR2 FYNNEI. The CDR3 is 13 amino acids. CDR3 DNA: TGTGCCAGCAGTGAGATGGGCGGCTACGAGCAGTACTTC. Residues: CASSEMGGYEQYF. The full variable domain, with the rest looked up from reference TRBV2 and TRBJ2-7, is EPEVTQTPSHQVTQMGQEVILRCVPISNHLYFYWYRQILGQKVEFLVSFYNNEISEKSEIFDDQFSVERPDGSNFTLKIRSTKLEDSAMYFCASSEMGGYEQYFGPGTRLTVT.

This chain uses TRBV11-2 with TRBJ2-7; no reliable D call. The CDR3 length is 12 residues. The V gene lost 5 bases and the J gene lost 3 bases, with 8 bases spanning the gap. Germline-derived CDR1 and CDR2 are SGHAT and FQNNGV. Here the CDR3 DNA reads TGTGCCAGCAGCCAAATTTACTACGAGCAGTACTTC. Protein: CASSQIYYEQYF.

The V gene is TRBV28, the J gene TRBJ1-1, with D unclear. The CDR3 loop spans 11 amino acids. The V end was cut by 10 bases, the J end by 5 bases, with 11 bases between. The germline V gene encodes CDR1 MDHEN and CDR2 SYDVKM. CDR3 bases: TGTGCCACCTGGTTTCCGACTGAAGCTTTCTTT. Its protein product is CATWFPTEAFF.

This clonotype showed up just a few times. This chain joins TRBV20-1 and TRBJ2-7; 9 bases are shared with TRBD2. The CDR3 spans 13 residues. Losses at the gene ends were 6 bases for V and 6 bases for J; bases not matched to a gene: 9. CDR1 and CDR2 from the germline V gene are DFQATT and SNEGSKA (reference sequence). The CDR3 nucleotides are TGCAGTGCCGCCGCTAGCGGGGTTGGCGAGCAGTACTTC. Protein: CSAAASGVGEQYF.

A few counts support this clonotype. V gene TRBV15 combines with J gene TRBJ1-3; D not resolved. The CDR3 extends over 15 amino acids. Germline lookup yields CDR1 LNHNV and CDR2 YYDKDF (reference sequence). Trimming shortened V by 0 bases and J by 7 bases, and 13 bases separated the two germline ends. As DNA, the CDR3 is TGTGCCACCAGCAGAGATAGATCCGGGAGTAACACCATATATTTT. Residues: CATSRDRSGSNTIYF.

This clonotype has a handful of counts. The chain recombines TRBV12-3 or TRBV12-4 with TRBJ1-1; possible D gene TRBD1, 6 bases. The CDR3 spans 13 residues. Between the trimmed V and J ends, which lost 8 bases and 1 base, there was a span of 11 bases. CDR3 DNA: TGTGCCAGCTCCGTCAGGGGGAACACTGAAGCTTTCTTT. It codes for CASSVRGNTEAFF.

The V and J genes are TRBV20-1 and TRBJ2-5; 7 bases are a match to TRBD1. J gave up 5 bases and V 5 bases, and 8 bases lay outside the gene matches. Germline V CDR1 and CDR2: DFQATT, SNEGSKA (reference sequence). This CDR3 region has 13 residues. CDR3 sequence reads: CSASDRVTETQYF. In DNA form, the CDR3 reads TGCAGTGCTTCCGACAGGGTAACGGAGACCCAGTACTTC.

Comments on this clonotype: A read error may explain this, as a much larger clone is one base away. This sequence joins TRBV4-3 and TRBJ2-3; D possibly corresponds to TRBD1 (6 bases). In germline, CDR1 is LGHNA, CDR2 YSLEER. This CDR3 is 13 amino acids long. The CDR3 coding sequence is TGCGCCAGCAGCCAACAACAGGGTATCACGCGGTATTTT. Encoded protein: CASSQQQGITRYF.

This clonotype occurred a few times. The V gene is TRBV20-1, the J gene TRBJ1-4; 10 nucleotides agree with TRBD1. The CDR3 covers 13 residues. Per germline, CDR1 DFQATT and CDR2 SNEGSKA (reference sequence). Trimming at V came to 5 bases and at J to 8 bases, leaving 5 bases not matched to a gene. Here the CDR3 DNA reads TGCAGTGCTCCGGGACAGGGGTGGGAAAAACTGTTTTTT. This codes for CSAPGQGWEKLFF.

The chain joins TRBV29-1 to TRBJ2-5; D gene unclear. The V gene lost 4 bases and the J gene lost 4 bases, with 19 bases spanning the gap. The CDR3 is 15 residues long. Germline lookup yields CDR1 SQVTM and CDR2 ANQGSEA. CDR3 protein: CSVVHIRGPLETQYF. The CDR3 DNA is TGCAGCGTTGTACACATCCGCGGCCCTTTAGAGACCCAGTACTTC.

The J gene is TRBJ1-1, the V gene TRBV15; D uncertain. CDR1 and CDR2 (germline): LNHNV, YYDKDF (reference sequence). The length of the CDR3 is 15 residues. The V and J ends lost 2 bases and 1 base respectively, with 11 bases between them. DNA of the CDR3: TGTGCCACCAGCAGATTTCTTCGACGGAACACTGAAGCTTTCTTT. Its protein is CATSRFLRRNTEAFF.

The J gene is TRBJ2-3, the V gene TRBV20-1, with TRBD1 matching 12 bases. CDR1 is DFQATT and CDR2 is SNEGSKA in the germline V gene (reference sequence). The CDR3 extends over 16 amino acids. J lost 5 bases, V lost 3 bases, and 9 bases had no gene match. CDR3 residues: CSASGWDRGLGDTQYF. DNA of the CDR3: TGCAGTGCTAGTGGCTGGGACAGGGGGCTCGGAGATACGCAGTATTTT.

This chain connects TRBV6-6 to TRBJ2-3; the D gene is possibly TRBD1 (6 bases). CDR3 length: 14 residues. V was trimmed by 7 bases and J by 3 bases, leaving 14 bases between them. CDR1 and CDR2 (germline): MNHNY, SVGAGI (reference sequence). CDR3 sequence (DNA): TGTGCCAGCATGCTACAGGGTTCAACAGATACGCAGTATTTT. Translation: CASMLQGSTDTQYF.

The CDR3 here is CSARVVDAGRHEKLFF. The CDR3 DNA reads TGCAGTGCTAGAGTAGTAGATGCGGGAAGGCATGAAAAACTGTTTTTT. This sequence joins TRBV20-1 and TRBJ1-4; no reliable D call. Germline lookup yields CDR1 DFQATT and CDR2 SNEGSKA (reference sequence). The length of the CDR3 is 16 residues. Trimming removed 1 base at V and 6 bases at J, with 18 bases between.